This T cell receptor (beta chain) was sequenced during a study of tumor-infiltrating lymphocytes in oesophageal squamous cell carcinoma. Trimming took 4 bases from V and 3 from J, leaving 9 bases between them. Per the germline V gene, CDR1 is SGHVS and CDR2 is FNYEAQ. The CDR3 spans 13 residues. Via MiXCR, TCRdb re-called the PCR reads, giving one row per CDR3 protein. This table has roughly 14,000 distinct CDR3 sequences, 45% to 50% appearing once. Sequenced: blood. The receptor comes from a male donor with esophageal squamous cell carcinoma. V gene TRBV7-6 combines with J gene TRBJ1-1; the D is unclear. CDR3 sequence reads: CASSSVGDTEAFF. In DNA form, the CDR3 reads TGTGCCAGCAGCTCCGTTGGGGACACTGAAGCTTTCTTT. Full variable domain (outside the CDR3, taken from reference TRBV7-6 and TRBJ1-1): GAGVSQSPRYKVTKRGQDVALRCDPISGHVSLYWYRQALGQGPEFLTYFNYEAQQDKSGLPNDRFSAERPEGSISTLTIQRTEQRDSAMYRCASSSVGDTEAFFGQGTRLTVV.